This T cell receptor (beta chain) is drawn from a study of shared clonotypes between healthy human individuals. The study's findings and limits: Rarefaction indicated that sorted-subset sequencing remained incomplete although depth was large. All-four-donor shared clonotypes had higher generation probabilities than non-shared clonotypes did.

V shed 3 bases and J shed 3 bases, with 9 bases lying between them. Germline lookup yields CDR1 GTSNPN and CDR2 SVGIG (reference sequence). This CDR3 is 13 amino acids long. 200 ng DNA, 30,000 to 35,000 T cell genomes, went into each sorted-subset replicate PCR. Libraries were prepared by immunoSEQ multiplex PCR; TCRdb keeps only in-frame clonotypes and omits some of them. The data show a few million clones, with approximately 94% seen just once and around 0.14% held by the top ten. This clone was detected only once. The antigen remains undetermined. This CDR3 is also generated by other DNA sequences in the sample.

This receptor was identified in a man between 18 and 29 years old in good health. The sequenced material came from naive CD4+ T cells sorted from blood. This sample's subset: CD45RA+ positively selected. The J gene is TRBJ1-5, the V gene TRBV30; D ambiguous. As DNA, the CDR3 is TGTGCCTGGAGCCTGGGCCCCAATCAGCCCCAGCATTTT. It codes for CAWSLGPNQPQHF. Based on the CDR3 plus reference TRBV30 and TRBJ1-5, the full variable domain is SQTIHQWPATLVQPVGSPLSLECTVEGTSNPNLYWYRQAAGRGLQLLFYSVGIGQISSEVPQNLSASRPQDRQFILSSKKLLLSDSGFYLCAWSLGPNQPQHFGDGTRLSIL.